This section outlines one T cell receptor beta chain sequence together with its context. Original methodology: Amplification of reference gene primers was used by the study to estimate nucleated cell counts. The data were produced by immunoSEQ multiplex PCR, yet TCRdb's version contains in-frame clones alone and is incomplete. V, J and clone size reflect that table, while D and trimming were determined from the DNA. The sample has some 180,000 clones; more than 75% are singletons. The data originate from a study of blood T cell repertoires in COVID-19. Study details: The United States, Italy and Spain provided the acute and convalescent COVID-19 samples. PBMCs, B-cell-depleted T cells, or T cells were the source of the cDNA or gDNA that made up the material.

The CDR3 sequence is 15 residues long. V shed 5 bases and J 6 bases; nucleotides not matched to a gene: 3. Per the germline V gene, CDR1 is LGHDT and CDR2 is YNNKEL (reference sequence). The specimen sequenced was peripheral blood. The chain uses TRBV3-1 (or the pseudogene TRBV3-2) and TRBJ2-1; 14 bases match TRBD2. The TCR sequence derives from a woman over 75 with COVID-19, enrolled during active disease. The CDR3 nucleotides are TGTGCCAGCAGCGAAGGGACTAGCGGGAGCAATGAGCAGTTCTTC. It is translated as CASSEGTSGSNEQFF.